A selection of T cell receptor beta chains follows, all from one sample in a study of blood T cell repertoires in COVID-19. Sequencing used immunoSEQ multiplex PCR; TCRdb keeps in-frame clones, though not all of them. The sample has fewer than 200,000 clones; just under 85% are singletons. The sample comprised peripheral blood. These TCRs come from a man aged 40-55 years who had recovered from COVID-19. Each CDR3 is given with its conserved first and last residue. A D gene is named only where the DNA matches it firmly. A clone size is listed for some rows: how often the clone was seen (once, few, many), or a class if it is expanded.

TRBD2 | . | TRBJ2-3 | TRBV30 | TGTGCCTGGACACTAGCGGGAGGGGGCACAGATACGCAGTATTTT | CAWTLAGGGTDTQYF
TRBD1 | . | TRBJ2-7 | TRBV7-2 | TGTGCCAGCAGCTTCACTCCGGGACAGGAGTACGAGCAGTACTTC | CASSFTPGQEYEQYF
. | . | TRBJ1-6 | TRBV6-1 | TGTGCCAGCAGTGAAGGCAGTGGGGGGAATTCACCCCTCCACTTT | CASSEGSGGNSPLHF
TRBD2 | once | TRBJ2-1 | TRBV2 | TGTGCCAGCAATGGACTAGCGGGAGATGAGCAGTTCTTC | CASNGLAGDEQFF
. | . | TRBJ1-1 | TRBV2 | TGTGCCAGCAGAACCGGGACACACCTCATGAACACTGAAGCTTTCTTT | CASRTGTHLMNTEAFF
TRBD2 | . | TRBJ2-1 | TRBV6-2/TRBV6-3 | TGTGCCAGCAGCCTAAAACTAGCGGGGGGGTATCTACACGGTGAGCAGTTCTTC | CASSLKLAGGYLHGEQFF
TRBD2 | few | TRBJ2-2 | TRBV7-2 | TGTGCCAGCAGCTTAGCCGGCGGGAGTATCCGGGAGCTGTTTTTT | CASSLAGGSIRELFF
TRBD2 | . | TRBJ2-5 | TRBV6-5 | TGTGCCAGCAGCCTTGGGACTAGCGGAGGGAAGACCCAGTACTTC | CASSLGTSGGKTQYF
. | . | TRBJ1-1 | TRBV6-2/TRBV6-3 | TGTGCCAGCAGTTACCCCGGGGAACCTAACACTGAAGCTTTCTTT | CASSYPGEPNTEAFF
. | . | TRBJ1-4 | TRBV7-9 | TGTGCCAGCAGCTTAAGGGAGGCTAATGAAAAACTGTTTTTT | CASSLREANEKLFF
. | . | TRBJ1-1 | TRBV5-6 | TGTGCCAGCAGCTTGTGGGGGGTTGTGAACACTGAAGCTTTCTTT | CASSLWGVVNTEAFF
. | . | TRBJ1-1 | TRBV5-6 | TGTGCCAGCTTCGGGGTGGCTGAAGCTTTCTTT | CASFGVAEAFF
TRBD1 | . | TRBJ1-6 | TRBV6-2/TRBV6-3 | TGTGCCAGCAGTTACAGGGACAGGAAAAATTCACCCCTCCACTTT | CASSYRDRKNSPLHF
. | . | TRBJ1-5 | TRBV27 | TGTGCCAGCAGTTCGACCCGACAGCACAATCAGCCCCAGCATTTT | CASSSTRQHNQPQHF
. | . | TRBJ1-1 | TRBV27 | TGTGCCAGCAGTTTGGGCGCCTCCCACACTGAAGCTTTCTTT | CASSLGASHTEAFF
. | few | TRBJ1-1 | TRBV28 | TGTGCCAGCAGTTGGCCGGGGGGGGCTGAAGCTTTCTTT | CASSWPGGAEAFF
TRBD2 | . | TRBJ2-1 | TRBV13 | TGTGCCAGCAGCCAGGGACTAGCGGGACGCTCCTACAATGAGCAGTTCTTC | CASSQGLAGRSYNEQFF
. | . | TRBJ1-1 | TRBV6-2/TRBV6-3 | TGTGCCAGCAGTTACAGGGGAGGGAGCACTGAAGCTTTCTTT | CASSYRGGSTEAFF
. | . | TRBJ2-1 | TRBV6-6 | TGTGCCAGCACGGGGGATAGCTCCTACAATGAGCAGTTCTTC | CASTGDSSYNEQFF
TRBD1 | . | TRBJ2-2 | TRBV7-9 | TGTGCCAGCAGCTTAGGACAGGGCGACACCGGGGAGCTGTTTTTT | CASSLGQGDTGELFF
. | . | TRBJ1-4 | TRBV5-4 | TGTGCCAGCAGCCTGGACACAAATAATGAAAAACTGTTTTTT | CASSLDTNNEKLFF
. | few | TRBJ2-7 | TRBV7-8 | TGTGCCAGCAGCCGGACAGTCTCCTACGAGCAGTACTTC | CASSRTVSYEQYF
. | . | TRBJ1-2 | TRBV5-6 | TGTGCCAGCAGCTCTTATGGGCTTCGCTATGGCTACACCTTC | CASSSYGLRYGYTF
TRBD1 | few | TRBJ1-2 | TRBV4-1 | TGCGCCAGCAGCCACTACCAGGGGGCCTATGGCTACACCTTC | CASSHYQGAYGYTF
TRBD1 | . | TRBJ2-7 | TRBV3-1/TRBV3-2 | TGTGCCAGCAGCCAAGATACAGGGGACGAGCAGTACTTC | CASSQDTGDEQYF
. | few | TRBJ1-2 | TRBV12-3/TRBV12-4 | TGTGCCAGCAGCCCGGCCGACAGAACTGGCTACACCTTC | CASSPADRTGYTF
TRBD1 | . | TRBJ2-7 | TRBV18 | TGTGCCAGCTCAAACCAAGAGGGACAGGGAGTCTACGAGCAGTACTTC | CASSNQEGQGVYEQYF
TRBD1 | . | TRBJ1-1 | TRBV27 | TGTGCCAGCAGTCCACCGGGACAGGGGGGCACTGAAGCTTTCTTT | CASSPPGQGGTEAFF
. | . | TRBJ2-2 | TRBV24-1 | TGTGCCACCAGTGATGGCCCGGGGGGCCAAAACACCGGGGAGCTGTTTTTT | CATSDGPGGQNTGELFF
. | . | TRBJ2-2 | TRBV9 | TGTGCCAGCGGAAGGACTGGGGAGCTGTTTTTT | CASGRTGELFF
. | . | TRBJ1-4 | TRBV7-8 | TGTGCCAGCAGCCAAACAGACGGGGAAGAAAAACTGTTTTTT | CASSQTDGEEKLFF
. | . | TRBJ1-4 | TRBV6-5 | TGTGCCAGCAGTTACATGGCAGGGGCTGGGGAAAAACTGTTTTTT | CASSYMAGAGEKLFF
. | . | TRBJ2-4 | TRBV4-2 | TGTGCCAGCAGCCCGAGTGTACCTGGAGCCAAAAACATTCAGTACTTC | CASSPSVPGAKNIQYF
. | . | TRBJ1-5 | TRBV28 | TGTGCCAGCAGTTTGCGGGACAGCAATCAGCCCCAGCATTTT | CASSLRDSNQPQHF
. | few | TRBJ1-5 | TRBV6-2/TRBV6-3 | TGTGCCAGCAGTTACCCTCTGAGTCAGCCCCAGCATTTT | CASSYPLSQPQHF
. | once | TRBJ2-5 | TRBV6-5 | TGTGCCAGCAGTTATTCGGGGGAGGAGACCCAGTACTTC | CASSYSGEETQYF
TRBD1 | few | TRBJ2-7 | TRBV27 | TGTGCCAGCAGTCCGGGACAGAGAAACGAGCAGTACTTC | CASSPGQRNEQYF
TRBD1 | . | TRBJ1-6 | TRBV5-6 | TGTGCCAGCAGTCTTGACAGGGGGCTTTCACCCCTCCACTTT | CASSLDRGLSPLHF
. | . | TRBJ1-4 | TRBV19 | TGTGCCAGTAGTGCCTACAGGTTTGAAAAACTGTTTTTT | CASSAYRFEKLFF